The sample holds a few counts of the clone carrying this TCR beta chain. Antigen: not known. MiXCR, applied by TCRdb to the 5' RACE reads, yields one record per CDR3 protein. The table has hundreds of thousands of distinct CDR3 sequences, more than 15% seen once. These data come from a study of T-cell memory formation after mild COVID-19. General study findings and limits: Pre-infection memory held some responding clones, suggesting pre-existing cross-reactive T cells responded. Unconfirmed was the SARS-CoV-2 specificity of second-wave clones that peaked on day 37. The main location of contracting CD4+ clones was CM and EM, and that of contracting CD8+ clones was EMRA.

Sequencing was performed on PBMCs or a T cell subset sorted from them (not recorded which). The receptor was isolated from an adult woman who had mild COVID-19 (a few samples of this study predate the infection). Cell type and time point are not known.

In DNA, the CDR3 is TGTGCCAGCAGCTCCTTCTCGTTAGCAAACACTGAAGCTTTCTTT. It translates to CASSSFSLANTEAFF. The rearrangement links TRBV5-5 to TRBJ1-1; D not certain. Germline CDR1 and CDR2: SGHKS and YYEKEE (reference sequence). V was cut by 3 bases and J by 2 bases, with 14 bases left in between. There are 15 residues in the CDR3.